This TCR beta chain is from a study of cytomegalovirus exposure and HLA in healthy donors. A word on this clone: Its specificity is unknown.

Findings of the study overall: Researchers reported from a later analysis that most CMV-associated TCR beta chains appeared HLA-restricted. Later analysis demonstrated an association between a missense DCLRE1C variant and TCR beta V- and J-gene trimming.

Trimming took 5 bases from V and 3 from J, leaving 13 bases between them. CDR3 length equals 15 residues. CDR1 and CDR2 (germline): SGHTA, FQGNSA. The PCR made use of 60 Vbeta and 13 Jbeta primers. Sequencing was performed with immunoSEQ multiplex PCR; in TCRdb, only in-frame clones are kept and a portion is missing. Of 100,000 to 150,000 clones listed, about 74% were seen once; the top ten hold 2.5% to 3%. This clonotype was sampled from a middle-aged woman in good health and CMV-seropositive. The chain is built from TRBV7-2 and TRBJ2-2; D possibly corresponds to TRBD2 (6 bases). The sequenced sample was PBMCs. The CDR3 loop reads CASSRGGPDTGELFF. The CDR3 DNA reads TGTGCCAGCAGCCGCGGAGGGCCTGACACCGGGGAGCTGTTTTTT.